These T cell receptor beta chains were read from a single sample in a study of T-cell memory formation after mild COVID-19. TCRdb ran MiXCR on the 5' RACE reads and lists one entry per CDR3 protein. The repertoire consists of 450,000 to 650,000 distinct CDR3 sequences, with approximately 19% occurring once and the leading ten covering approximately 12%. The specimen sequenced was PBMCs or a T cell subset sorted from them (not recorded which). These receptor sequences come from an adult woman who had mild COVID-19 (a few samples of this study predate the infection). Cell type and time point are not known. CDR3s include the opening cysteine and the closing phenylalanine or tryptophan. Fields, in order: D gene, J gene, clone size, V gene, CDR3 protein, CDR3 DNA. A D gene is named only where the DNA matches it firmly. A row's size may be missing; if present it is once, few, many or a size class.

D: .; J: TRBJ2-7; size: few; V: TRBV3-1; CDR3: CASSQVREQYF; DNA: TGTGCCAGCAGCCAAGTGAGGGAGCAGTACTTC
D: TRBD1; J: TRBJ2-7; size: .; V: TRBV15; CDR3: CATSGDRGSEQYF; DNA: TGTGCCACCAGCGGAGACAGGGGAAGCGAGCAGTACTTC
D: TRBD2; J: TRBJ2-1; size: few; V: TRBV20-1; CDR3: CSASPGRATYNEQFF; DNA: TGCAGTGCTAGCCCCGGGAGGGCCACATACAATGAGCAGTTCTTC
D: TRBD1; J: TRBJ2-1; size: .; V: TRBV7-8; CDR3: CASSPRDRNYNEQFF; DNA: TGTGCCAGCAGCCCGAGGGACAGGAACTACAATGAGCAGTTCTTC
D: TRBD1; J: TRBJ2-7; size: .; V: TRBV5-1; CDR3: CASRRDRSYEQYF; DNA: TGCGCCAGCCGCCGGGACAGAAGCTACGAGCAGTACTTC
D: .; J: TRBJ2-3; size: .; V: TRBV7-6; CDR3: CASSRTDLSSTDTQYF; DNA: TGTGCCAGCAGCCGAACTGACCTTTCCAGCACAGATACGCAGTATTTT
D: .; J: TRBJ1-1; size: few; V: TRBV29-1; CDR3: CSVGRGNTEAFF; DNA: TGCAGCGTTGGGAGGGGGAACACTGAAGCTTTCTTT
D: .; J: TRBJ2-7; size: few; V: TRBV4-3; CDR3: CASSLSRGNYEQYF; DNA: TGCGCCAGCAGCCTATCGAGGGGGAACTACGAGCAGTACTTC
D: .; J: TRBJ1-4; size: few; V: TRBV5-1; CDR3: CASSLRPYNEKLFF; DNA: TGCGCCAGCAGCTTAAGGCCATACAATGAAAAACTGTTTTTT
D: .; J: TRBJ1-4; size: few; V: TRBV5-1; CDR3: CASSLVQSPNEKLFF; DNA: TGCGCCAGCAGCTTGGTTCAGTCTCCTAATGAAAAACTGTTTTTT
D: TRBD2; J: TRBJ2-1; size: .; V: TRBV3-1; CDR3: CASSQDKFLAGAANEQFF; DNA: TGTGCCAGCAGCCAAGATAAGTTTCTAGCGGGAGCTGCTAATGAGCAGTTCTTC
D: .; J: TRBJ2-3; size: many; V: TRBV5-1; CDR3: CASSSPVVADTQYF; DNA: TGCGCCAGCAGCTCCCCAGTGGTAGCAGATACGCAGTATTTT
D: TRBD1; J: TRBJ2-7; size: .; V: TRBV5-5; CDR3: CASSPPGQGKPFFYEQYF; DNA: TGTGCCAGCAGCCCTCCGGGACAGGGCAAACCTTTTTTCTACGAGCAGTACTTC
D: .; J: TRBJ1-2; size: few; V: TRBV19; CDR3: CASSIDRRDYGYTF; DNA: TGTGCCAGTAGTATAGATCGGAGGGACTATGGCTACACCTTC
D: TRBD1; J: TRBJ2-7; size: few; V: TRBV6-5; CDR3: CASSYSDRAGEQYF; DNA: TGTGCCAGCAGTTACTCGGACAGGGCGGGCGAGCAGTACTTC
D: TRBD1; J: TRBJ2-7; size: .; V: TRBV24-1; CDR3: CATSDTGTGEYEQYF; DNA: TGTGCCACCAGTGATACCGGGACAGGGGAATACGAGCAGTACTTC
D: TRBD1; J: TRBJ2-7; size: .; V: TRBV12-3/TRBV12-4; CDR3: CASSFDRVGYEQYF; DNA: TGTGCCAGCAGTTTTGACAGGGTTGGGTACGAGCAGTACTTC
D: .; J: TRBJ2-7; size: few; V: TRBV20-1; CDR3: CSVPGGSLGSYEQYF; DNA: TGCAGTGTCCCTGGGGGAAGTTTAGGATCCTACGAGCAGTACTTC
D: .; J: TRBJ1-4; size: .; V: TRBV5-1; CDR3: CASSAWTAAPATNEKLFF; DNA: TGCGCCAGCAGCGCCTGGACAGCGGCCCCGGCAACTAATGAAAAACTGTTTTTT
D: TRBD1; J: TRBJ1-6; size: few; V: TRBV19; CDR3: CASSLHGTDYNSPLHF; DNA: TGTGCCAGTAGTCTTCACGGGACAGACTATAATTCACCCCTCCACTTT
D: TRBD1; J: TRBJ2-1; size: few; V: TRBV5-1; CDR3: CASSLYGTGPDGSEQFF; DNA: TGCGCCAGCAGCTTGTATGGGACAGGCCCCGACGGGAGTGAGCAGTTCTTC
D: .; J: TRBJ2-3; size: .; V: TRBV20-1; CDR3: CSASIYTDTQYF; DNA: TGCAGTGCCTCTATATACACAGATACGCAGTATTTT
D: TRBD1; J: TRBJ1-4; size: .; V: TRBV2; CDR3: CASRNIRGLTNEKLFF; DNA: TGTGCCAGCAGGAACATCAGGGGGCTGACTAATGAAAAACTGTTTTTT
D: TRBD2; J: TRBJ2-1; size: .; V: TRBV7-3; CDR3: CASSTYSGSNYEQFF; DNA: TGTGCCAGCAGCACTTATAGCGGGAGTAACTATGAGCAGTTCTTC
D: .; J: TRBJ1-3; size: .; V: TRBV6-5; CDR3: CASSRTVRQSSGNTIYF; DNA: TGTGCCAGCAGTCGAACAGTACGACAGTCCTCTGGAAACACCATATATTTT
D: TRBD2; J: TRBJ2-3; size: few; V: TRBV15; CDR3: CATSRDTSGGEDTQYF; DNA: TGTGCCACCAGCAGAGATACTAGCGGGGGGGAGGATACGCAGTATTTT
D: .; J: TRBJ2-3; size: few; V: TRBV5-5; CDR3: CASSPRGLSTDTQYF; DNA: TGTGCCAGCAGCCCGCGCGGGCTAAGCACAGATACGCAGTATTTT
D: .; J: TRBJ2-2; size: .; V: TRBV11-2; CDR3: CASSPDSGKNTGELFF; DNA: TGTGCCAGCAGCCCCGACTCCGGGAAAAACACCGGGGAGCTGTTTTTT
D: .; J: TRBJ1-2; size: few; V: TRBV3-1; CDR3: CASSQGREARGGYGYTF; DNA: TGTGCCAGCAGCCAAGGGAGAGAGGCCCGGGGAGGCTATGGCTACACCTTC
D: TRBD1; J: TRBJ2-7; size: .; V: TRBV7-2; CDR3: CASSKLGGTGGYEQYF; DNA: TGTGCCAGCAGCAAACTCGGTGGGACAGGGGGGTACGAGCAGTACTTC
D: TRBD1; J: TRBJ2-7; size: few; V: TRBV13; CDR3: CASFRQGDYEQYF; DNA: TGTGCCAGCTTCCGACAGGGAGACTACGAGCAGTACTTC
D: .; J: TRBJ2-2; size: few; V: TRBV30; CDR3: CAWVPVLFNTGELFF; DNA: TGTGCCTGGGTTCCCGTACTCTTTAACACCGGGGAGCTGTTTTTT
D: .; J: TRBJ2-7; size: once; V: TRBV5-1; CDR3: CASSWRDLANEQYF; DNA: TGCGCCAGCAGCTGGAGGGACCTAGCGAACGAGCAGTACTTC
D: .; J: TRBJ2-3; size: few; V: TRBV20-1; CDR3: CSARDPQGMFTDTQYF; DNA: TGCAGTGCTAGAGATCCACAGGGAATGTTCACAGATACGCAGTATTTT
D: .; J: TRBJ1-4; size: .; V: TRBV7-2; CDR3: CASSLPTQDRLFF; DNA: TGTGCCAGCAGCTTACCTACACAGGATCGACTGTTTTTT
D: .; J: TRBJ1-6; size: .; V: TRBV5-5; CDR3: CASSYTSGDYNSPLHF; DNA: TGTGCCAGCAGCTACACCTCAGGGGACTATAATTCACCCCTCCACTTT
D: .; J: TRBJ2-3; size: few; V: TRBV9; CDR3: CASSPRGTTSTDTQYF; DNA: TGTGCCAGCAGCCCCCGCGGGACGACTAGCACAGATACGCAGTATTTT
D: TRBD1; J: TRBJ1-4; size: .; V: TRBV11-2; CDR3: CASSPRGGGEKLFF; DNA: TGTGCCAGCAGCCCCAGGGGGGGAGGTGAAAAACTGTTTTTT
D: TRBD1; J: TRBJ2-4; size: .; V: TRBV7-8; CDR3: CASSSDRVASAKNIQYF; DNA: TGTGCCAGCAGCTCCGACAGGGTCGCGTCTGCAAAAAACATTCAGTACTTC
D: .; J: TRBJ2-1; size: .; V: TRBV15; CDR3: CATRRAPLGNNEQFF; DNA: TGTGCCACCAGAAGAGCTCCTCTCGGGAACAATGAGCAGTTCTTC
D: TRBD1; J: TRBJ2-5; size: .; V: TRBV10-3; CDR3: CAISENRAGTGGETQYF; DNA: TGTGCCATCAGTGAAAATAGGGCCGGGACAGGGGGAGAGACCCAGTACTTC
D: .; J: TRBJ2-1; size: .; V: TRBV20-1; CDR3: CSVRDGYNEQFF; DNA: TGCAGTGTACGGGACGGCTACAATGAGCAGTTCTTC
D: .; J: TRBJ2-2; size: .; V: TRBV12-3/TRBV12-4; CDR3: CASSLASGLNTGELFF; DNA: TGTGCCAGCAGTTTAGCCAGCGGGCTAAACACCGGGGAGCTGTTTTTT
D: TRBD2; J: TRBJ2-1; size: .; V: TRBV6-2/TRBV6-3; CDR3: CASSPRLAGDNNEQFF; DNA: TGTGCCAGCAGTCCTCGACTAGCGGGGGATAACAATGAGCAGTTCTTC
D: TRBD2; J: TRBJ2-7; size: .; V: TRBV20-1; CDR3: CSAQRGVYEQYF; DNA: TGCAGTGCTCAGCGGGGGGTCTACGAGCAGTACTTC
D: TRBD1; J: TRBJ2-3; size: .; V: TRBV6-6; CDR3: CASSSYRGRGDTQYF; DNA: TGTGCCAGCAGTTCTTACAGGGGGCGAGGAGATACGCAGTATTTT
D: TRBD2; J: TRBJ2-4; size: many; V: TRBV3-1; CDR3: CASSRGTSGGTAKNIQYF; DNA: TGTGCCAGCAGCCGAGGGACTAGCGGGGGGACGGCCAAAAACATTCAGTACTTC
D: .; J: TRBJ2-7; size: .; V: TRBV29-1; CDR3: CSAGTFPYEQYF; DNA: TGCAGCGCTGGGACGTTCCCCTACGAGCAGTACTTC
D: TRBD1; J: TRBJ1-5; size: .; V: TRBV7-9; CDR3: CASSTGQGRSNQPQHF; DNA: TGTGCCAGCAGCACCGGACAGGGGCGGAGCAATCAGCCCCAGCATTTT
D: .; J: TRBJ2-1; size: .; V: TRBV29-1; CDR3: CSATGWYNEQFF; DNA: TGCAGCGCCACGGGCTGGTACAATGAGCAGTTCTTC
D: .; J: TRBJ2-1; size: .; V: TRBV2; CDR3: CASSLTVGEQFF; DNA: TGTGCCAGCAGTTTGACCGTGGGTGAGCAGTTCTTC
D: .; J: TRBJ2-3; size: few; V: TRBV7-9; CDR3: CASSWGATDTQYF; DNA: TGTGCCAGCAGCTGGGGGGCCACAGATACGCAGTATTTT
D: TRBD2; J: TRBJ2-3; size: few; V: TRBV7-2; CDR3: CASSLVGLAGGPADTQYF; DNA: TGTGCCAGCAGCTTAGTGGGTCTAGCGGGGGGGCCAGCGGATACGCAGTATTTT